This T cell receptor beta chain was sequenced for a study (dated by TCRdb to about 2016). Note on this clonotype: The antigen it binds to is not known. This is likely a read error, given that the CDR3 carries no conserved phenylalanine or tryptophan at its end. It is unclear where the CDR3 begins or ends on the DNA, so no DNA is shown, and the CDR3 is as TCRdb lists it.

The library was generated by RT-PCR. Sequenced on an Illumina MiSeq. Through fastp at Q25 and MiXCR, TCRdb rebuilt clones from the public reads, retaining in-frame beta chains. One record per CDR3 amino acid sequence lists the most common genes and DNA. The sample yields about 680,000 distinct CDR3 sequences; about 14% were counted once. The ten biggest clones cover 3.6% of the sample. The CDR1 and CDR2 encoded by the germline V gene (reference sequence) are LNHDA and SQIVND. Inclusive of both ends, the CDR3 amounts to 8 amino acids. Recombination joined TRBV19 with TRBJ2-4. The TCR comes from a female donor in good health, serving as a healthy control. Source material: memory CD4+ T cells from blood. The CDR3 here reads CASSIGQA.